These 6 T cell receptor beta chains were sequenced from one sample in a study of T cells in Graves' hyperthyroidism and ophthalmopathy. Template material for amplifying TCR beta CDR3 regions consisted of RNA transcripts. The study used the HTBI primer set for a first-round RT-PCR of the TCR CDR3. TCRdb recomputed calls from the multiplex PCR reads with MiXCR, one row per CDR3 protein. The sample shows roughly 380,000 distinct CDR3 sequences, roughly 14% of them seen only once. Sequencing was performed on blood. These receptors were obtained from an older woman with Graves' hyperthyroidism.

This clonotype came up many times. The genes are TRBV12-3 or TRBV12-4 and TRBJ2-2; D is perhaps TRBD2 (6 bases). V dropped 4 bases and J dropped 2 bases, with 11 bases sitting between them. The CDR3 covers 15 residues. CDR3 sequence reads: CASSSSGYNTGELFF. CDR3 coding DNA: TGTGCCAGCAGTTCCAGCGGGTACAACACCGGGGAGCTGTTTTTT.

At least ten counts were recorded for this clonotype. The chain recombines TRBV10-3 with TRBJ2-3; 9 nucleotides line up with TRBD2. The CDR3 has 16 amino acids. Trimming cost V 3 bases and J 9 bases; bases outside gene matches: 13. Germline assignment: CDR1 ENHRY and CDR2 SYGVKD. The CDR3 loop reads CAISDPTSGFERTQYF. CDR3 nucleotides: TGTGCCATCAGTGACCCGACTAGCGGTTTCGAGCGGACGCAGTATTTT.

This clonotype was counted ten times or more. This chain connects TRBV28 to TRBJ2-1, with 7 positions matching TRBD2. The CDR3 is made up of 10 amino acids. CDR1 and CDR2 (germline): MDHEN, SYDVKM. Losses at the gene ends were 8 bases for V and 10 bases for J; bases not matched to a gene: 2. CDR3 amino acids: CASGAGEQFF. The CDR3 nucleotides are TGTGCCAGCGGAGCGGGAGAGCAGTTCTTC.

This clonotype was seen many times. The CDR3 spells CASSGTDRVNGYTF. CDR3 in DNA: TGTGCCAGCAGTGGAACTGACAGGGTTAATGGCTACACCTTC. The chain carries TRBV2 and TRBJ1-2, with 7 bases matching TRBD1. Per the germline V gene, CDR1 is SNHLY and CDR2 is FYNNEI. CDR3 length: 14 residues. Losses at the gene ends were 4 bases for V and 6 bases for J; bases not matched to a gene: 8.

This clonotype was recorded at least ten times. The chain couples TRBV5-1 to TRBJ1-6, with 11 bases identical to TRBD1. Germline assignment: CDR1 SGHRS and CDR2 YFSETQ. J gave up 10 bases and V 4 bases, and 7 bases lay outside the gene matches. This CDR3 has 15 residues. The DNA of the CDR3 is TGCGCCAGCAGCCTTCGGACAGGGGGCGAGTCACCCCTCCACTTT. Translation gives CASSLRTGGESPLHF.

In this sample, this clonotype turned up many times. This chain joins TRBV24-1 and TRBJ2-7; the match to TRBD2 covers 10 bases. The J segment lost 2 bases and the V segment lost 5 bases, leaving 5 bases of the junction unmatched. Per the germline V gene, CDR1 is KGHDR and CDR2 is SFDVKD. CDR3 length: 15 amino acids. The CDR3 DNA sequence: TGTGCCACCAGTGCCAGGACTAGCGGTACCTACGAGCAGTACTTC. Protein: CATSARTSGTYEQYF.